What follows are 17 T cell receptor beta chains derived from one specimen sequenced in a study of kidney transplant recipient with SARS-CoV-2 infection. TCRdb itself ran the reads through MiXCR, one entry per CDR3 protein. This sample has under 300,000 distinct CDR3 sequences, with more than 25% found just once. The material was a blood sample, obtained at baseline and between days 110 and 120 from a kidney transplant recipient. The receptor source for this set is a young adult male patient who had COVID-19 and was a kidney transplant recipient. Some T cells may originate from the graft donor.

This clonotype was seen ten or more times. This chain uses TRBV8-2 with TRBJ2-6. TRBV8-2 is a documented pseudogene. The length of the CDR3 is 17 residues. CDR3 DNA: TGTGGCACATTGCGCAGGATAACACAAAGTCGGGCCAACGTCCTGACTTTC. This encodes CGTLRRITQSRANVLTF.

About this clonotype itself: A much larger clone lies a single base off, so this may be a read error. V gene TRBV20-1 combines with J gene TRBJ2-1; maybe TRBD2 (6 bases). The CDR3 contains 17 residues. CDR1 and CDR2 (germline): DFQATT, SNEGSKA (reference sequence). Deletions cut 3 bases from V and 8 bases from J, with 26 bases between. CDR3 bases: TGCAGTGCTAGTTCCATTAATCTGGCGGGAATTTACGATGAGCAGTTCTTC. This codes for CSASSINLAGIYDEQFF.

Many counts were recorded for this clonotype. This sequence joins TRBV27 and TRBJ1-5; D may be TRBD1 (6 bases). CDR3 length equals 14 residues. Trimming cost V 4 bases and J 7 bases, with 14 bases left between them. Germline CDR1 and CDR2: MNHEY and SMNVEV (reference sequence). CDR3 DNA sequence: TGTGCCAGCAGTTCGGACAGTGGCGGACAGCCCCAGCATTTT. This translates into CASSSDSGGQPQHF.

As regards this clonotype: Relative to the germline gene, one junction end is altered; a read error may explain this. This chain uses TRBV28 with TRBJ1-3; D remains ambiguous. Germline V CDR1 and CDR2: MDHEN, SYDVKM. The CDR3 has 16 residues. CDR3 protein: CASNFSEGVSGSTIYF. The CDR3 DNA follows: TGTGCCAGCAATTTTTCCGAAGGAGTCTCTGGAAGCACCATATATTTT. Variable domain in full (rest from reference TRBV28 and TRBJ1-3): DVKVTQSSRYLVKRTGEKVFLECVQDMDHENMFWYRQDPGLGLRLIYFSYDVKMKEKGDIPEGYSVSREKKERFSLILESASTNQTSMYLCASNFSEGVSGSTIYFGEGSWLTVV.

Concerning this clonotype: This may arise from a read error, as a much more abundant clone is one base away. This chain uses TRBV19 with TRBJ1-2, with 7 bases fitting TRBD1. The CDR3 is made up of 15 amino acids. From germline, CDR1 is LNHDA and CDR2 SQIVND (reference sequence). The CDR3 loop is CACSIPHQGGYGYTF. The CDR3 DNA is TGTGCCTGTAGTATACCCCACCAGGGGGGCTATGGCTACACCTTC.

This clonotype was seen many times. This chain links TRBV7-9 with TRBJ1-2, with D uncertain. Germline V gene sequence: CDR1 SEHNR, CDR2 FQNEAQ (reference sequence). V lost 5 bases and J lost 4, with 23 bases in between. The CDR3 has 17 amino acids. The CDR3 DNA reads TGTGCCAGCAGCCTCCAAATATACCATGGAAAGACCTATGGCTACACCTTC. It yields the protein CASSLQIYHGKTYGYTF.

This clonotype was observed at least ten times. The V and J genes are TRBV11-3 and TRBJ2-7, with TRBD1 identical over 7 bases. This CDR3 contains 15 residues. Unmatched junction bases numbered 5, after V lost 0 bases and J lost 3 bases. The germline CDR1 and CDR2 sequences are SGHNT and YENEEA. The CDR3 DNA follows: TGTGCCAGCAGCTTAGATCAGGGGACAGACTACGAGCAGTACTTC. Its translation: CASSLDQGTDYEQYF.

Note on this clonotype: A much larger clonotype is one base distant, so this may be a read error. No conserved phenylalanine or tryptophan is present at the end of the CDR3, so a read error is the likely explanation. The J gene is TRBJ1-2, the V gene TRBV5-8; D call uncertain. The CDR3 loop spans 16 amino acids. V was shortened by 7 bases and J by 4 bases, with 23 bases between the two germline ends. Germline lookup yields CDR1 SGHTS and CDR2 YDEGEE. The CDR3 loop is CASVTFHPRKTYGYTL. The DNA for the CDR3 is TGTGCCAGCGTAACGTTTCATCCACGAAAGACCTATGGCTACACCCTC.

Regarding this clonotype: This may come from a read error, since a much larger clone is one base off. The CDR3 sequence is CASSGRDRVVYGQYF. The CDR3 region has the DNA TGTGCCAGCAGTGGCCGGGACAGGGTGGTCTACGGGCAGTACTTC. The rearrangement joins TRBV6-2 or TRBV6-3 to TRBJ2-7, with 9 bases that match TRBD1. The CDR3 spans 15 residues. Germline CDR1 MNHEY, CDR2 SVGEGT.

Note on this clonotype: With a much larger clone just one base away, this may be a read error. J is TRBJ1-2 and V is TRBV6-1; D is undetermined. V was trimmed by 3 bases and J by 4 bases, leaving 21 bases between them. Germline V CDR1 and CDR2: MNHNS, SASEGT. CDR3 length: 17 amino acids. The DNA for the CDR3 is TGTGCCAGCAGTGAGATAATCTCTATGCGAAAGACCTATGGCTACACCTTC. This encodes CASSEIISMRKTYGYTF.

Of note for this clonotype: Just one base apart from a much larger clone, this may be a read error. The CDR3 sequence: CAGIGPKTDGYTF. CDR3 nucleotide sequence: TGTGCCGGCATTGGACCGAAAACTGATGGCTACACCTTC. The V call is TRBV6-5, the J call TRBJ1-2; D unclear. CDR3 length: 13 residues. Trimming pared 11 bases from V and 6 bases from J, leaving 19 bases between. Germline CDR1 and CDR2: MNHEY and SVGAGI.

About this clonotype itself: A much larger clone differs by one base, so this may be a read error. V is TRBV7-2 and J is TRBJ1-4; D call uncertain. CDR3 length: 13 residues. The germline CDR1 and CDR2 sequences are SGHTA and FQGNSA. CDR3 sequence: CASSLVVNETLFF. The CDR3 DNA reads TGTGCCAGCAGCTTAGTCGTGAATGAAACACTGTTTTTT.

This clonotype was detected ten times or more. V is TRBV5-1 and J is TRBJ1-4, with D uncertain. Germline CDR1 SGHRS, CDR2 YFSETQ. V gave up 0 bases and J gave up 8 bases, with 8 bases separating them. The CDR3 consists of 13 residues. CDR3 in DNA: TGCGCCAGCAGCTTGGCGGTAGACGAAAAACTGTTTTTT. Protein: CASSLAVDEKLFF. Based on the CDR3 plus reference TRBV5-1 and TRBJ1-4, the full variable domain is KAGVTQTPRYLIKTRGQQVTLSCSPISGHRSVSWYQQTPGQGLQFLFEYFSETQRNKGNFPGRFSGRQFSNSRSEMNVSTLELGDSALYLCASSLAVDEKLFFGSGTQLSVL.

There are many counts of this clonotype. V gene TRBV5-1 combines with J gene TRBJ2-6; TRBD2 aligns across 8 bases. CDR1 is SGHRS, CDR2 YFSETQ, per germline. V dropped 1 base and J dropped 4; count of bases not matched to a gene: 7. This CDR3 is 17 amino acids long. This chain's CDR3 is CASSLSSGVSGANVLTF. The CDR3 DNA reads as TGCGCCAGCAGCTTGAGTAGCGGGGTCTCAGGGGCCAACGTCCTGACTTTC.

This clonotype has ten or more counts. The chain uses TRBV23-1 and TRBJ1-2, with D unresolved. TRBV23-1 counts as an open reading frame of uncertain function. The CDR3 loop spans 17 amino acids. V gave up 5 bases and J gave up 4 bases, with 23 bases separating them. The CDR3 here is CASSSGWLRRKTYGYTF. The CDR3 DNA is TGCGCCAGCAGTAGTGGGTGGCTACGCAGAAAGACCTATGGCTACACCTTC.

The sample holds many counts of this clonotype. V and J are TRBV4-3 and TRBJ2-7; D is unresolved. Germline CDR1 reads LGHNA; CDR2 reads YSLEER. This CDR3 contains 16 residues. V was trimmed by 0 bases and J by 2 bases, leaving 14 bases between them. Written as DNA, the CDR3 is TGCGCCAGCAGCCAAGATCATAGAGCCTTAACCTACGAGCAGTACTTC. This encodes CASSQDHRALTYEQYF.

This clonotype occurred many times. The V call is TRBV5-1, the J call TRBJ2-7, with a tentative D call TRBD1 (5 bases). The V gene lost 3 bases and the J gene lost 6 bases, with 19 bases spanning the gap. Germline V CDR1 and CDR2: SGHRS, YFSETQ. This CDR3 contains 15 residues. The DNA for the CDR3 is TGCGCCAGCAGCTACCCCAGGGAAGGCTGGCTCGAGCAGTACTTC. This gives the protein CASSYPREGWLEQYF.